This T cell receptor (beta chain) was identified during a study of cytomegalovirus exposure and HLA in healthy donors. The V and J ends lost 4 bases and 0 bases respectively, with 9 bases between them. There are 14 residues in the CDR3. Germline values: CDR1 SGHRS, CDR2 YFSETQ. A word on this clone: Its target is unknown.

The PCR contained 60 Vbeta and 13 Jbeta primers. Profiled with immunoSEQ multiplex PCR; TCRdb holds only in-frame clones, not every one. The sample has 150,000 to 200,000 clones; around 80% are singletons. Study-wide results and caveats: Researchers reported in a later analysis that a missense DCLRE1C variant was tied to TCR beta V- and J-gene trimming.

This chain joins TRBV5-1 and TRBJ2-3, with D perhaps TRBD2 (6 bases). The source material was PBMCs. The source of this sequence is a woman aged 25 to 45 in good health and CMV-seronegative. The CDR3 loop is CASSLGTSTDTQYF. The CDR3 coding sequence is TGCGCCAGCAGCCTCGGGACTAGCACAGATACGCAGTATTTT.